One and the same sample provided the 23 T cell receptor beta chains below, sequenced in a study of T cells in narcolepsy. Generated by immunoSEQ multiplex PCR, the TCRdb table keeps only in-frame clones and is missing some. Among tens of thousands of clones listed, around four fifths were seen once. The sequenced material came from CD45RA- memory CD4+ T cells from PBMCs. The receptors originated from a human donor with narcolepsy.

This chain connects TRBV14 to TRBJ1-1; TRBD1 matches at 12 bases. Losses at the gene ends were 1 base for V and 8 bases for J; bases not matched to a gene: 8. The CDR3 covers 16 residues. Germline V lookup: CDR1 SGHDN, CDR2 FVKESK. This CDR3 reads CASSQVRDRGRREAFF. In DNA, the CDR3 is TGTGCCAGCAGCCAAGTTAGGGACAGGGGGCGCCGGGAAGCTTTCTTT.

The chain combines TRBV12-1 with TRBJ1-6. TRBV12-1 is classified as a pseudogene. This CDR3 has 17 residues. CDR3 bases: TGTGCCAGCAGCCCTCCGGATCTTAGCTCCTATAATTCACCCCTCCACTTT. Encoded protein: CASSPPDLSSYNSPLHF.

The chain joins TRBV18 to TRBJ1-1; tentative D call: TRBD1 (6 bases). Germline CDR1 is KGHSH and CDR2 is LQKENI. Trimming removed 4 bases from V and 4 bases from J, with 10 bases in between. The length of the CDR3 is 13 residues. The CDR3: CASSRTGSTEAFF. In DNA form, the CDR3 reads TGTGCCAGCTCACGAACAGGGAGCACTGAAGCTTTCTTT.

By frequency in the sample, this clone is medium-sized. The J gene is TRBJ2-7, the V gene TRBV28; perhaps D is TRBD1 or TRBD2 (5 bases each). The V and J ends lost 8 bases and 0 bases respectively, with 8 bases between them. The V gene's germline CDR1 is MDHEN and CDR2 SYDVKM. The CDR3 totals 12 residues. The CDR3, as DNA: TGTGCCAGCGGGACCAGCTCCTACGAGCAGTACTTC. The encoded protein is CASGTSSYEQYF.

This chain uses TRBV20-1 with TRBJ2-1; no clear D. Between the trimmed V and J ends, which lost 1 base and 7 bases, there was a span of 5 bases. The CDR3 sequence is 11 residues long. CDR1 DFQATT and CDR2 SNEGSKA come from the germline V gene (reference sequence). The CDR3 spells CSARVLNEQFF. DNA of the CDR3: TGCAGTGCTAGAGTCCTAAATGAGCAGTTCTTC.

The V call is TRBV6-5, the J call TRBJ2-7; no definite D call. Germline V lookup: CDR1 MNHEY, CDR2 SVGAGI. V was trimmed by 8 bases and J by 2 bases, leaving 19 bases between them. CDR3 length: 15 amino acids. CDR3 coding DNA: TGTGCCAGCTCCCCGGCCCAGCAGGCTACCTACGAGCAGTACTTC. Translation gives CASSPAQQATYEQYF.

The CDR3 region is CASSLGWSGEKLFF. In DNA form, the CDR3 reads TGCGCCAGCAGCTTGGGGTGGTCGGGTGAAAAACTGTTTTTT. The rearrangement joins TRBV5-1 to TRBJ1-4; D is undetermined. V was cut by 0 bases and J by 7 bases, with 10 bases left in between. This CDR3 has 14 residues. Germline CDR1 and CDR2: SGHRS and YFSETQ.

The CDR3 DNA follows: TGTGCCAGCAGCATCCTGACAGGGGGGCCCGGGGAGCTGTTTTTT. Translated: CASSILTGGPGELFF. The chain uses TRBV5-8 and TRBJ2-2; the match to TRBD1 covers 9 bases. The CDR3 spans 15 residues. Germline loops: CDR1 SGHTS, CDR2 YDEGEE. J was trimmed by 6 bases and V by 4 bases; bases with no gene match: 7.

V and J are TRBV28 and TRBJ1-2; D unresolved. CDR3 length: 14 amino acids. Trimming left V 2 bases short and J 8 bases short, with 15 bases between. The germline CDR1 and CDR2 sequences are MDHEN and SYDVKM. The DNA of the CDR3 is TGTGCCAGCAGTTTAATAGGGTCCCAATACGGCTACACCTTC. Its protein is CASSLIGSQYGYTF.

The chain is built from TRBV19 and TRBJ1-2; perhaps TRBD1 as D (5 bases). The CDR3 covers 13 residues. V shed 4 bases and J shed 7 bases, with 13 bases lying between them. Germline CDR1 and CDR2: LNHDA and SQIVND (reference sequence). The chain's CDR3 is CASSTTGYLGYTF. The CDR3 nucleotides read TGTGCCAGTAGTACAACAGGATATCTTGGCTACACCTTC.

The chain is built from TRBV5-6 and TRBJ1-1; a weak D match, TRBD1 (5 bases). V lost 1 base and J 2 bases, leaving 9 bases between the germline ends. This CDR3 region has 14 residues. Germline values: CDR1 SGHDT, CDR2 YYEEEE. CDR3 bases: TGTGCCAGCAGCTTGTTCGGGGCAAACACTGAAGCTTTCTTT. Its protein product is CASSLFGANTEAFF.

The chain couples TRBV5-6 to TRBJ1-1; a weak D match, TRBD1 (5 bases). The V gene lost 0 bases and the J gene lost 5 bases, with 11 bases spanning the gap. CDR1 SGHDT and CDR2 YYEEEE come from the germline V gene. This CDR3 is 14 amino acids long. CDR3 DNA sequence: TGTGCCAGCAGCTTGGCCCTTGGGGCGACTGAAGCTTTCTTT. Translated: CASSLALGATEAFF.

This rearrangement joins TRBV9 to TRBJ1-4; TRBD1 aligns across 7 bases. The germline V gene encodes CDR1 SGDLS and CDR2 YYNGEE. Germline trimming cut 4 bases from V and 0 bases from J; bases unmatched to any gene: 6. CDR3 size: 16 residues. DNA of the CDR3: TGTGCCAGCAGCCTTACAGGGGTTGCAACTAATGAAAAACTGTTTTTT. This encodes CASSLTGVATNEKLFF.

The chain employs TRBV2 and TRBJ1-1; D unresolved. Trimming took off 7 bases at V and 0 bases at J, with 12 bases between the two ends. Germline V gene sequence: CDR1 SNHLY, CDR2 FYNNEI. The CDR3 runs to 14 residues. The CDR3 DNA sequence: TGTGCCAGCAAACGCGAGGGTCTGAACACTGAAGCTTTCTTT. Translated: CASKREGLNTEAFF.

This chain links TRBV7-3 with TRBJ1-1; weak D call: TRBD1 (6 bases). The V gene's germline CDR1 is SGHTA and CDR2 FQGTGA. Trimming removed 2 bases at V and 4 bases at J, with 23 bases between. CDR3 length: 18 amino acids. The CDR3 DNA sequence: TGTGCCAGCAGCTTAGGGGGACAATATGGAGGAACGGGCACTGAAGCTTTCTTT. Encoded protein: CASSLGGQYGGTGTEAFF.

The chain's CDR3 is CASSLDPGLFNEQFF. CDR3 in DNA: TGTGCCAGCAGCTTGGATCCTGGTCTCTTCAATGAGCAGTTCTTC. The V call is TRBV7-6, the J call TRBJ2-1; no firm D call. V lost 3 bases to trimming and J lost 6 bases, with 15 bases between them. The CDR3 contains 15 residues. Germline CDR1 and CDR2: SGHVS and FNYEAQ.

This clone turned up a few times. As DNA, the CDR3 is TGTGCCAGCAGGGAGACAGGGAGGGACACTGAAGCTTTCTTT. This gives the protein CASRETGRDTEAFF. The V call is TRBV6-4, the J call TRBJ1-1, with TRBD1 matching 7 bases. Germline loops: CDR1 MRHNA, CDR2 SNTAGT. This CDR3 spans 14 amino acids. V lost 6 bases to trimming and J lost 3 bases; unmatched junction nucleotides: 7.

This chain joins TRBV27 and TRBJ2-7; TRBD1 aligns across 8 bases. V was clipped by 4 bases and J by 2 bases; unmatched bases: 10. This CDR3 has 16 amino acids. Per the germline V gene, CDR1 is MNHEY and CDR2 is SMNVEV (reference sequence). The CDR3 bases are TGTGCCAGCAGTTCCGAGAGAACAGGGGGTCCCTACGAGCAGTACTTC. Residues: CASSSERTGGPYEQYF.

This chain joins TRBV7-2 and TRBJ2-7, with TRBD1 identical over 8 bases. The CDR3 consists of 15 residues. Germline CDR1 reads SGHTA; CDR2 reads FQGNSA. After removal of 5 bases from V and 2 bases from J, the junction contained 8 bases not matched to a gene. CDR3 nucleotides: TGTGCCAGCAGCCCATCGGGACAGGTTCCCTACGAGCAGTACTTC. Residues: CASSPSGQVPYEQYF.

This chain links TRBV7-9 with TRBJ1-2, with D maybe TRBD1 (6 bases). Trimming removed 7 bases from V and 2 bases from J, with 17 bases in between. The germline CDR1 and CDR2 sequences are SEHNR and FQNEAQ (reference sequence). CDR3 length equals 15 residues. The CDR3 bases are TGTGCCAGCACCCCGTCAGTACAGGGCAACTATGGCTACACCTTC. It is translated as CASTPSVQGNYGYTF.

The rearrangement links TRBV19 to TRBJ2-1; D is unresolved. Germline CDR1 reads LNHDA; CDR2 reads SQIVND (reference sequence). Trimming removed 3 bases at V and 5 bases at J, with 11 bases between. This CDR3 is built from 14 residues. The DNA for the CDR3 is TGTGCCAGTAGTATCTCCGATAACAACAATGAGCAGTTCTTC. This codes for CASSISDNNNEQFF.

The rearrangement joins TRBV19 to TRBJ1-4; no definite D call. Trimming took off 2 bases at V and 0 bases at J, with 13 bases between the two ends. Germline V gene sequence: CDR1 LNHDA, CDR2 SQIVND (reference sequence). The length of the CDR3 is 17 residues. The CDR3 DNA is TGTGCCAGTAGTATACCGTATTGGCAAACAACTAATGAAAAACTGTTTTTT. Protein product: CASSIPYWQTTNEKLFF.

The rearrangement uses TRBV7-2 and TRBJ2-5, with D maybe TRBD1 (7 bases). Gene TRBJ2-7 matches the end of the DNA better, so the J call may be wrong. The CDR3 spans 16 residues. Germline CDR1 is SGHTA and CDR2 is FQGNSA. The CDR3 nucleotides read TGTGCCAGCAGCAGCCGACAGGGAGGATTGGGGTACGAGCAGTACTTC. This translates into CASSSRQGGLGYEQYF.